Following are 19 T cell receptor beta chains from one sample sequenced in a study of blood T cells in healthy people across ages. A second PCR, run for about 6 to 11 cycles, used a sample-barcoded 5' primer plus a J-beta primer mix. TCRdb called the 5' RACE reads again in MiXCR, with one record for every CDR3 protein. This sample has some 1.4 million distinct CDR3 sequences, with approximately 38% found just once. The sequenced sample was blood. These receptors originate from a young woman in good health.

This clonotype has a handful of counts. The gene calls are TRBV5-1 and TRBJ2-5; D may be TRBD1 (6 bases). V was clipped by 5 bases and J by 2 bases, with 22 bases between them. CDR1 SGHRS and CDR2 YFSETQ come from the germline V gene. The CDR3 is 17 amino acids. CDR3 amino acids: CASSTGITPGTQETQYF. As DNA, the CDR3 is TGCGCCAGCAGTACAGGGATAACCCCGGGAACGCAAGAGACCCAGTACTTC. The variable domain in full, completed from reference TRBV5-1 and TRBJ2-5, reads KAGVTQTPRYLIKTRGQQVTLSCSPISGHRSVSWYQQTPGQGLQFLFEYFSETQRNKGNFPGRFSGRQFSNSRSEMNVSTLELGDSALYLCASSTGITPGTQETQYFGPGTRLLVL.

This clonotype was counted once. The junction and the germline gene differ at one end; a read error may be behind it. J is TRBJ2-3 and V is TRBV9; D may be TRBD1 (5 bases). The CDR3 covers 16 residues. From germline, CDR1 is SGDLS and CDR2 YYNGEE. The CDR3 DNA follows: TGTGCCGGCAGTACCTACAGGAGTTCTAGCACAGATACGCAGTATTTT. It codes for CAGSTYRSSSTDTQYF.

This clonotype occurred a few times. V usage is TRBV20-1 and J usage is TRBJ2-1; tentatively, D is TRBD2 (5 bases). Germline-derived CDR1 and CDR2 are DFQATT and SNEGSKA (reference sequence). V gave up 1 base and J gave up 0 bases, with 7 bases separating them. This CDR3 has 14 residues. The CDR3 DNA sequence: TGCAGTGCTAGAGCCCGGGACTCCTACAATGAGCAGTTCTTC. As protein: CSARARDSYNEQFF.

This clonotype has more than one count but fewer than ten. The V call is TRBV29-1, the J call TRBJ2-7; D is unclear. The CDR3 loop spans 11 amino acids. Trimming shortened V by 7 bases and J by 0 bases, and 7 bases separated the two germline ends. The germline V gene has CDR1 SQVTM and CDR2 ANQGSEA. The CDR3 loop reads CSGRISYEQYF. The CDR3 DNA is TGCAGCGGTAGGATCTCCTACGAGCAGTACTTC.

V gene TRBV28 combines with J gene TRBJ1-1; TRBD1 matches 7 bases. This CDR3 comprises 15 residues. V was pared by 7 bases and J by 4 bases, with 12 bases of the junction left unmatched. Germline CDR1 reads MDHEN; CDR2 reads SYDVKM. The CDR3 protein is CASNPTGSLVTEAFF. CDR3 DNA: TGTGCCAGCAACCCGACAGGGAGCCTTGTCACTGAAGCTTTCTTT.

This clonotype has just a few counts. The gene calls are TRBV30 and TRBJ1-1; D is uncertain. From germline, CDR1 is GTSNPN and CDR2 SVGIG (reference sequence). The CDR3 runs to 9 residues. Trimming left V 7 bases short and J 6 bases short, with 6 bases between. This chain's CDR3 is CASTPEAFF. Written as DNA, the CDR3 is TGTGCCTCTACCCCTGAAGCTTTCTTT.

This chain connects TRBV6-4 to TRBJ2-1; D gene uncertain. V lost 6 bases to trimming and J lost 5 bases, with 23 bases between them. CDR1 is MRHNA, CDR2 SNTAGT, per germline. The CDR3 has 17 amino acids. The CDR3 DNA follows: TGTGCCAGCAGCCCAAAACCCTCGAGCTCGCATAACAATGAGCAGTTCTTC. It encodes CASSPKPSSSHNNEQFF.

A word on this clonotype: Given the absence of the conserved phenylalanine or tryptophan at the CDR3 end, a read error is likely. The gene calls are TRBV6-1 and TRBJ2-1; 12 positions agree with TRBD1. The CDR3 extends over 17 amino acids. CDR1 is MNHNS and CDR2 is SASEGT in the germline V gene. Trimming took 5 bases from V and 4 from J; bases not matched to a gene: 9. The chain's CDR3 is CASSPRDRGRGYNEQFV. CDR3 nucleotides: TGTGCCAGCAGTCCCCGGGACAGGGGGCGAGGGTACAATGAGCAGTTCGTC.

CDR3: CASSQATGVNSPLHF. The CDR3 DNA reads TGTGCCAGCAGCCAAGCGACAGGGGTGAATTCACCCCTCCACTTT. The chain uses TRBV3-1 and TRBJ1-6; TRBD1 agrees at 8 bases. From germline, CDR1 is LGHDT and CDR2 YNNKEL (reference sequence). CDR3 length: 15 amino acids. Unmatched junction bases numbered 3, after V lost 1 base and J lost 7 bases.

The sample holds many counts of this clonotype. The V call is TRBV2, the J call TRBJ1-2, with D perhaps matching TRBD1 (5 bases). The ends were cut back, 3 bases at V and 8 bases at J, with 13 bases in the middle. CDR1 SNHLY and CDR2 FYNNEI come from the germline V gene. The CDR3 runs 13 residues. The CDR3 region is CASSDSGAGGYTF. Written as DNA, the CDR3 is TGTGCCAGCAGTGACTCTGGGGCCGGGGGCTACACCTTC.

This clonotype was seen just once. The rearrangement joins TRBV19 to TRBJ1-2; D uncertain. CDR1 is LNHDA, CDR2 SQIVND, per germline (reference sequence). The V gene lost 9 bases and the J gene lost 6 bases, with 11 bases spanning the gap. The CDR3 has 11 amino acids. CDR3 DNA sequence: TGTGCCAGCAGAAGATGGGATGGCTACACCTTC. Amino acid sequence: CASRRWDGYTF.

This clonotype was seen a handful of times. This sequence joins TRBV6-1 and TRBJ2-1; D is possibly TRBD1 or TRBD2 (5 bases each). Per the germline V gene, CDR1 is MNHNS and CDR2 is SASEGT. The V gene lost 5 bases and the J gene lost 10 bases, with 15 bases spanning the gap. The CDR3 spans 13 residues. CDR3 in DNA: TGTGCCAGCAGTAAGACTGGGACCCCGGAGCAGTTCTTC. It codes for CASSKTGTPEQFF.

The V call is TRBV20-1, the J call TRBJ2-1; 10 bases fit TRBD2. Germline CDR1 reads DFQATT; CDR2 reads SNEGSKA (reference sequence). Losses at the gene ends were 6 bases for V and 7 bases for J; bases not matched to a gene: 6. The CDR3 runs to 13 residues. The CDR3 bases are TGCAGTGCGAGGTCTAGCGGGGGAAATGAGCAGTTCTTC. Protein product: CSARSSGGNEQFF.

V and J are TRBV6-2 or TRBV6-3 and TRBJ2-1; D not certain. The CDR3 runs 16 residues. Trimming cost V 7 bases and J 0 bases, with 16 bases left between them. In germline, CDR1 is MNHEY, CDR2 SVGEGT. DNA for the CDR3: TGTGCCAGCACCCCTAGTTCACTGAGCTCCTACAATGAGCAGTTCTTC. Its protein product is CASTPSSLSSYNEQFF.

J is TRBJ2-3 and V is TRBV12-3 or TRBV12-4; 10 nucleotides line up with TRBD2. The CDR3 covers 16 residues. Trimming took 6 bases from V and 1 from J; bases not matched to a gene: 7. CDR3 DNA: TGTGCCAGCAGCGCCGATCTAGCGGGAGGCACAGATACGCAGTATTTT. Protein sequence: CASSADLAGGTDTQYF.

This clonotype appeared a few times. The genes are TRBV20-1 and TRBJ2-7; the D is unclear. This CDR3 has 12 amino acids. V was trimmed by 4 bases and J by 4 bases, leaving 11 bases between them. Germline V gene lookup returns CDR1 DFQATT and CDR2 SNEGSKA (reference sequence). The CDR3 DNA follows: TGCAGTGCTAATCCCCAACCGTACGAGCAGTACTTC. Its protein product is CSANPQPYEQYF.

This clonotype has more than one count but fewer than ten. J is TRBJ2-5 and V is TRBV3-1; possible D gene TRBD1, 5 bases. V shed 4 bases and J shed 10 bases, with 13 bases lying between them. CDR3 size: 12 residues. Germline CDR1 and CDR2: LGHDT and YNNKEL (reference sequence). In nucleotides, the CDR3 is TGTGCCAGCAGCCGACCTAGAAGGGGCCAGTACTTC. Amino acids: CASSRPRRGQYF.

This clonotype was found many times. The chain couples TRBV27 to TRBJ1-5; D unresolved. V lost 0 bases to trimming and J lost 4 bases, with 4 bases between them. Germline CDR1 MNHEY, CDR2 SMNVEV (reference sequence). The CDR3 length is 13 residues. The CDR3 sequence: CASSLSGNQPQHF. The CDR3 region has the DNA TGTGCCAGCAGTTTATCAGGGAATCAGCCCCAGCATTTT.

This clonotype was observed a single time. This clone may be a read error of a much larger clone one base away. The chain uses TRBV4-1 and TRBJ2-7; perhaps D is TRBD1 or TRBD2 (6 bases each). The CDR3 has 20 residues. The germline V gene has CDR1 MGHRA and CDR2 YSYEKL. V was pared by 2 bases and J by 7 bases, with 33 bases between. The chain's CDR3 is CASSQSGGGGPSSSYNEQYF. The CDR3 coding sequence is TGCGCCAGCAGCCAATCGGGTGGTGGGGGGCCTTCTAGCTCCTACAATGAGCAGTACTTC.